The text below deals with one TCR beta chain. The CDR3 extends over 15 amino acids. The germline CDR1 and CDR2 sequences are SGHTA and FQGNSA. V gave up 5 bases and J gave up 10 bases; unmatched junction bases: 9. TCRdb passed the 5' RACE reads through MiXCR, listing each CDR3 protein once. The data show about 560,000 distinct CDR3 sequences, more than 15% seen once. The data were taken from a study of T-cell memory formation after mild COVID-19. Sequencing input: PBMCs or a T cell subset sorted from them (not recorded which). The sequence was collected from an adult woman who had mild COVID-19 (a few samples of this study predate the infection). Cell type and time point are not known. This chain connects TRBV7-2 to TRBJ1-6; TRBD1 aligns across 9 bases. As DNA, the CDR3 is TGTGCCAGCAGCATAAACAGGGGGCGGGCATCACCCCTCCACTTT. Translated: CASSINRGRASPLHF. The entire variable domain, with the rest obtained from reference TRBV7-2 and TRBJ1-6, is as follows: GAGVSQSPSNKVTEKGKDVELRCDPISGHTALYWYRQSLGQGLEFLIYFQGNSAPDKSGLPSDRFSAERTGGSVSTLTIQRTQQEDSAVYLCASSINRGRASPLHFGNGTRLTVT.